This TCR beta chain was recorded in a study of T cell responses to AZD1222 COVID-19 vaccine. Overall study results and limits: It was only six AZD1222 recipients who were seropositive at baseline. Within unmutated variant regions lay the reported targets of nearly half of spike-specific TCRs. After the peak T cell response, and only then, were repertoires sampled.

It was second doses at about 4 or about 12 weeks that were pooled. The CDR3 has 14 amino acids. V was cut by 2 bases and J by 8 bases, with 13 bases left in between. The germline gives CDR1 ENHRY, CDR2 SYGVKD. Measured with immunoSEQ multiplex PCR; TCRdb has only the in-frame clones, and not every one. The data hold 150,000 to 200,000 clones, with about nine tenths observed a single time. This clone was detected only once. The target antigen is unknown. The rearrangement links TRBV10-3 to TRBJ2-1; D tentatively reads TRBD1 or TRBD2 (5 bases each). The sequencing used peripheral blood, collected 28 days after the second AZD1222 dose. This clonotype was obtained from an adult who received the AZD1222 COVID-19 vaccine. CDR3 protein: CAISEGGSWDEQFF. In DNA, the CDR3 is TGTGCCATCAGTGAGGGGGGTTCGTGGGATGAGCAGTTCTTC.